This T cell receptor beta chain came from a study of shared clonotypes between healthy human individuals. Looking at the study overall: Three plates each covered CD4 naive and memory; CD8 naive two, CD8 memory one. Study-level results: Among the subsets, naive ones generally showed larger estimated richness than memory ones.

Repertoires were generated with immunoSEQ multiplex PCR, while TCRdb's copy carries only in-frame clones and drops some. Here the sample spans some 2,100,000 clones, about 94% being singletons. Turning to this clone: Its matching antigen is unknown. Additional DNA sequences in this sample encode the identical CDR3.

The receptor was derived from a young man in good health. The sequencing sample was made of naive CD4+ T cells sorted from blood. The subset denotes: CD45RA+ positively selected.

The CDR3 DNA sequence: TGTGCCAGCTCCTGGGAGACCCAGTACTTC. The encoded protein is CASSWETQYF. The rearrangement uses TRBV2 and TRBJ2-5; D not resolved. The ends were cut back, 8 bases at V and 5 bases at J, with 6 bases in the middle. The CDR3 covers 10 residues. CDR1 is SNHLY and CDR2 is FYNNEI in the germline V gene.